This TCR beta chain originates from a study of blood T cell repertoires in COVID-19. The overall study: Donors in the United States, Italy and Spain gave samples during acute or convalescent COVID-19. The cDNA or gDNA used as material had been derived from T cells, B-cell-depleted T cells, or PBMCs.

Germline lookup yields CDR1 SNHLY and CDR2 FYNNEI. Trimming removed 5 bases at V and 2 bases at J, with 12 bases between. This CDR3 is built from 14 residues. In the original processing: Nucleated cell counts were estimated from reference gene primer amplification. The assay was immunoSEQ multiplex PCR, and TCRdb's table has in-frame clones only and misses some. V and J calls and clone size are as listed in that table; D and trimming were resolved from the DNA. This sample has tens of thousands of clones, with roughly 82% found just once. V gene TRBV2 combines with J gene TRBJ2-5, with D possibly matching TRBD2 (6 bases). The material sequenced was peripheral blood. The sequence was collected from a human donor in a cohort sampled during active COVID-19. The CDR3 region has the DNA TGTGCCAGCAGTCCTAACCGGGGGCAAGAGACCCAGTACTTC. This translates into CASSPNRGQETQYF.